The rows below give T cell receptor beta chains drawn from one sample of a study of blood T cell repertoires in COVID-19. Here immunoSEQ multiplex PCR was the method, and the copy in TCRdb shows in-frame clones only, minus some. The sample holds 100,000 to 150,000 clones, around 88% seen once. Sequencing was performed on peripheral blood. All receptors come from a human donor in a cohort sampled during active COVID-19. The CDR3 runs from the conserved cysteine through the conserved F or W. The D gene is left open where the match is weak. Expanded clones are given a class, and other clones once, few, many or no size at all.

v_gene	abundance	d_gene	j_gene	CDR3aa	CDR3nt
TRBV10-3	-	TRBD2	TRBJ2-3	CAISEFSGRDTQYF	TGTGCCATCAGTGAGTTCAGCGGGAGGGATACGCAGTATTTT
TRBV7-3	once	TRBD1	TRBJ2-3	CASSPGGDRFTDTQYF	TGTGCCAGCAGCCCAGGGGGAGATCGCTTCACAGATACGCAGTATTTT
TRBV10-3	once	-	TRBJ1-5	CAIRRAGSGQPQHF	TGTGCCATCAGGAGGGCAGGATCAGGCCAGCCCCAGCATTTT
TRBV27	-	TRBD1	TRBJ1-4	CASSLNPRGKLFF	TGTGCCAGCAGTTTAAACCCCAGGGGGAAACTGTTTTTT
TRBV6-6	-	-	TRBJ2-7	CASSSSGGTVSEQYF	TGTGCCAGCAGTAGCTCCGGCGGGACAGTTAGCGAGCAGTACTTC
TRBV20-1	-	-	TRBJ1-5	CSASPFQNQPQHF	TGCAGTGCTAGTCCCTTCCAGAATCAGCCCCAGCATTTT
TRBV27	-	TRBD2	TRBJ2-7	CASSSVGLGLVEQYF	TGTGCCAGCAGTTCTGTAGGACTAGGACTAGTTGAGCAGTACTTC
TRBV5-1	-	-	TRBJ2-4	CASSLTGPYAAKNIQYF	TGCGCCAGCAGCTTGACAGGGCCCTACGCAGCCAAAAACATTCAGTACTTC
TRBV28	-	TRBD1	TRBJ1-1	CASSLSIATGDTEAFF	TGTGCCAGCAGTTTATCCATCGCTACAGGGGACACTGAAGCTTTCTTT
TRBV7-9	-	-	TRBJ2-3	CASYSRDTQYF	TGTGCCAGCTATAGCCGCGATACGCAGTATTTT
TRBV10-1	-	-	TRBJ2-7	CASPLPGREQYF	TGCGCCAGTCCACTCCCTGGGAGGGAGCAGTACTTC
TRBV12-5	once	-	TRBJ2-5	CASARGTIYQETQYF	TGTGCTAGTGCCCGAGGCACCATCTATCAAGAGACCCAGTACTTC
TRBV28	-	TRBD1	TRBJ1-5	CASRSDRGSNQPQHF	TGTGCCAGCAGGTCGGACAGGGGTAGCAATCAGCCCCAGCATTTT
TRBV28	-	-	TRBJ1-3	CASSLGANGNTIYF	TGTGCCAGCAGTTTGGGGGCAAATGGAAACACCATATATTTT
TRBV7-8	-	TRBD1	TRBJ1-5	CASSLIRGDRTDLHQPQHF	TGTGCCAGCAGCTTAATCCGCGGGGACAGGACCGATCTCCATCAGCCCCAGCATTTT
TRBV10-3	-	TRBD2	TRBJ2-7	CATRLAGPSYYEQYF	TGTGCCACGCGGCTAGCGGGACCTTCCTACTACGAGCAGTACTTC
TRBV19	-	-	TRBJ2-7	CASSTSDKSYEQYF	TGTGCCAGTAGTACTTCGGACAAGTCCTACGAGCAGTACTTC
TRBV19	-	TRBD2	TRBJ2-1	CASGGSSYNEQFF	TGTGCCAGCGGGGGGAGCTCCTACAATGAGCAGTTCTTC
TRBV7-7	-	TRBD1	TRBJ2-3	CASSASGTGGVDTQYF	TGTGCTAGCAGCGCGTCCGGGACAGGGGGCGTAGATACGCAGTATTTT
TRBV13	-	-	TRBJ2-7	CASSYRDSSSYEQYF	TGTGCCAGCAGCTACCGGGACTCAAGCTCCTACGAGCAGTACTTC
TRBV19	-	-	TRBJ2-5	CASSRTLAEQETQYF	TGTGCCAGTAGCAGAACCTTAGCGGAACAAGAGACCCAGTACTTC
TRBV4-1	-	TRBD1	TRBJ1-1	CASSQGQGVTEAFF	TGCGCCAGCAGCCAGGGACAGGGGGTGACTGAAGCTTTCTTT
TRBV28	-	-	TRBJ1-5	CASREGPNQPQHF	TGTGCCAGCAGGGAGGGACCGAATCAGCCCCAGCATTTT
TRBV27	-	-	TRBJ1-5	CASSFGGSNQPQHF	TGTGCCAGCAGTTTCGGCGGGAGCAATCAGCCCCAGCATTTT
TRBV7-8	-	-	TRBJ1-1	CASSRQEGVTEAFF	TGTGCCAGCAGTCGCCAAGAGGGGGTCACTGAAGCTTTCTTT
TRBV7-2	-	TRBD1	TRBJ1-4	CASRRDRDGNEKLFF	TGTGCCAGCAGGCGCGACAGGGACGGTAATGAAAAACTGTTTTTT
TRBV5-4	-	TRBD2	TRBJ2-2	CATGLAANTGELFF	TGTGCCACCGGACTAGCGGCGAACACCGGGGAGCTGTTTTTT
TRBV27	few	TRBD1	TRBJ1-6	CASSRQGAISPLHF	TGTGCCAGCAGTCGACAGGGGGCAATTTCACCCCTCCACTTT
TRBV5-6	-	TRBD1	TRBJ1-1	CASSFRTGGYTEAFF	TGTGCCAGCAGCTTTAGGACAGGGGGTTACACTGAAGCTTTCTTT
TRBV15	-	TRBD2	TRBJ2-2	CATFTGGSTGELFF	TGTGCCACCTTTACGGGAGGGAGCACCGGGGAGCTGTTTTTT
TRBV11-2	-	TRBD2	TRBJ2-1	CASSFASGSYNEQFF	TGTGCCAGCAGCTTCGCTAGCGGATCCTACAATGAGCAGTTCTTC
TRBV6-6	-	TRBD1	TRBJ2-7	CASSPLGQGYEQYF	TGTGCCAGCAGCCCCCTGGGACAGGGGTACGAGCAGTACTTC
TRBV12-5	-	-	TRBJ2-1	CASGPDTNEQFF	TGTGCTAGTGGCCCTGATACAAATGAGCAGTTCTTC
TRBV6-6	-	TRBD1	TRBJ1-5	CASRGTGASNQPQHF	TGTGCCAGCAGGGGCACAGGGGCTAGCAATCAGCCCCAGCATTTT
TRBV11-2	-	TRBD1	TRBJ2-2	CASRQGYTGELFF	TGTGCCAGCCGACAGGGGTACACCGGGGAGCTGTTTTTT
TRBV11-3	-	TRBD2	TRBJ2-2	CASRQKGGTGELFF	TGTGCCAGCAGGCAGAAGGGAGGGACCGGGGAGCTGTTTTTT
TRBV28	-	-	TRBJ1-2	CASSLRTVRGYTF	TGTGCCAGCAGCCTAAGGACAGTTCGGGGCTACACCTTC
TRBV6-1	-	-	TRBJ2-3	CASSEVARTDTQYF	TGTGCCAGCAGTGAAGTAGCCCGCACAGATACGCAGTATTTT
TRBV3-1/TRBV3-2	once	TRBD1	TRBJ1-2	CASSHRDRENGYTF	TGTGCCAGCAGCCACCGGGACAGGGAGAACGGCTACACCTTC
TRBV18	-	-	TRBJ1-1	CASSLGRGNTEAFF	TGTGCCAGCTCACTGGGTAGGGGTAACACTGAAGCTTTCTTT
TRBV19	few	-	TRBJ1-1	CASNWGGENTEAFF	TGTGCCAGCAATTGGGGGGGGGAGAACACTGAAGCTTTCTTT
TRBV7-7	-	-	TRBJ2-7	CASSLNRLTEQYF	TGTGCTAGCAGCTTAAACCGACTTACCGAGCAGTACTTC
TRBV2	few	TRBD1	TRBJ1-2	CASRSDRVIGSGYGYTF	TGTGCCAGCAGATCTGACAGGGTAATAGGCTCTGGCTATGGCTACACCTTC
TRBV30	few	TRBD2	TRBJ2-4	CAWLGTSGRIVRNIQYF	TGTGCCTGGCTTGGGACTAGCGGGAGGATTGTTAGAAACATTCAGTACTTC
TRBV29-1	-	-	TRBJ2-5	CSVALGASVIETQYF	TGCAGCGTTGCGCTGGGGGCTTCGGTTATAGAGACCCAGTACTTC
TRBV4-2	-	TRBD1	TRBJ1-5	CASSQTGSSNQPQHF	TGTGCCAGCAGCCAGACAGGGAGTAGCAATCAGCCCCAGCATTTT
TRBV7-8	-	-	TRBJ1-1	CASSLTETANTAFF	TGTGCCAGCAGCTTAACGGAAACAGCTAATACGGCTTTCTTT
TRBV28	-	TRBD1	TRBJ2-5	CASSSWTGGRETQYF	TGTGCCAGCAGCTCCTGGACAGGGGGTCGAGAGACCCAGTACTTC
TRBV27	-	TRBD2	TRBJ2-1	CASSPRLAGAYNEQFF	TGTGCCAGCAGTCCACGACTAGCGGGGGCCTACAATGAGCAGTTCTTC
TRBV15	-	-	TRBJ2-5	CATSRDSQETQYF	TGTGCCACCAGCAGGGACAGTCAAGAGACCCAGTACTTC
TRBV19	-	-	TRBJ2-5	CASTAGTVETQYF	TGTGCCAGTACGGCTGGGACTGTGGAGACCCAGTACTTC
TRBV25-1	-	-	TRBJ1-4	CASSDFGEKLFF	TGTGCCAGCAGTGATTTCGGGGAAAAACTGTTTTTT
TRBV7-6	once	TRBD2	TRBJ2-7	CASSLQTSGADYEQYF	TGTGCCAGCAGCTTACAAACTAGCGGGGCCGACTACGAGCAGTACTTC